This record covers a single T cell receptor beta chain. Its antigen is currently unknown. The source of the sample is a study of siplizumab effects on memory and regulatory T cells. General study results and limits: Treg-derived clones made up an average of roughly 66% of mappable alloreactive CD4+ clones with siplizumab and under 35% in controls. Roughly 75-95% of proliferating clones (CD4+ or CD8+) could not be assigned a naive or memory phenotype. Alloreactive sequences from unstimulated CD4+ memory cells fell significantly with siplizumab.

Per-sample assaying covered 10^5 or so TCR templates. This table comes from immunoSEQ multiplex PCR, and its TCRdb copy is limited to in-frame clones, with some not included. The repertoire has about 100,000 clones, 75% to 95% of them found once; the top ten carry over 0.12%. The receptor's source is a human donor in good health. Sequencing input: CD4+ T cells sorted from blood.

DNA of the CDR3: TGTGCCAGCAGTGTGATACAGGGGGCGAATGAAAAACTGTTTTTT. It specifies CASSVIQGANEKLFF. The genes are TRBV2 and TRBJ1-4; 9 positions match TRBD1. The CDR3 has 15 amino acids. V shed 4 bases and J 5 bases; nucleotides not matched to a gene: 5. CDR1 and CDR2 from the germline V gene are SNHLY and FYNNEI.